The 18 T cell receptor beta chains given below trace back to one sample, sequenced in a study of T cell responses to AZD1222 COVID-19 vaccine. Generated by immunoSEQ multiplex PCR, the TCRdb table keeps only in-frame clones and is missing some. The profile shows some 130,000 clones, over 75% of them singletons. The sample in question was peripheral blood, obtained on day 0 of AZD1222 vaccination. The receptor set was obtained from an adult in good health.

V is TRBV12-3 or TRBV12-4 and J is TRBJ1-5, with D hard to call. The CDR3 covers 13 residues. Trimming stripped 10 bases from V and 1 base from J, with 11 bases between. The CDR3 coding sequence is TGTGCCACCGTAGAAGGGAGCAATCAGCCCCAGCATTTT. Its protein is CATVEGSNQPQHF.

The chain is built from TRBV19 and TRBJ2-3; 10 bases align to TRBD2. CDR3 length: 15 amino acids. V lost 5 bases and J lost 2; bases outside the gene matches: 4. Germline V lookup: CDR1 LNHDA, CDR2 SQIVND (reference sequence). CDR3 bases: TGTGCCAGTAGTCGGACTAGCGGAAACACAGATACGCAGTATTTT. Its protein is CASSRTSGNTDTQYF. Full variable domain (rest looked up from reference TRBV19 and TRBJ2-3): DGGITQSPKYLFRKEGQNVTLSCEQNLNHDAMYWYRQDPGQGLRLIYYSQIVNDFQKGDIAEGYSVSREKKESFPLTVTSAQKNPTAFYLCASSRTSGNTDTQYFGPGTRLTVL.

This clone was detected a few times. The chain joins TRBV12-3 or TRBV12-4 to TRBJ1-1; D unresolved. The CDR3 is made up of 13 amino acids. The V end was cut by 3 bases, the J end by 2 bases, with 7 bases between. The CDR3 nucleotides are TGTGCCAGCAGTTTTGCAGGAAACACTGAAGCTTTCTTT. Translating gives CASSFAGNTEAFF.

The table lists this clone with a few counts. The V and J genes are TRBV20-1 and TRBJ2-6, with 8 positions matching TRBD2. CDR3 length: 16 residues. Germline CDR1 is DFQATT and CDR2 is SNEGSKA (reference sequence). The junction had 4 bases not matched to a gene; V was cut back by 3 bases and J by 0 bases. Here the CDR3 reads CSASTGGSSGANVLTF. The CDR3, as DNA: TGCAGTGCTAGTACGGGGGGGAGCTCTGGGGCCAACGTCCTGACTTTC.

This clone appeared once. The DNA for the CDR3 is TGTGCCAGCAGCTTGTGGTTAGAATATAGCAATCAGCCCCAGCATTTT. Translation gives CASSLWLEYSNQPQHF. The V call is TRBV5-4, the J call TRBJ1-5; D not certain. Trimming pared 1 base from V and 0 bases from J, leaving 11 bases between. Germline values: CDR1 SGHNT, CDR2 YYREEE (reference sequence). The CDR3 is 16 residues long.

This clone was observed once. CDR3 sequence (DNA): TGTGCCAGCAGCCAAGATAGAACGCGGGGGGTAGGGGTAGAAGAGACCCAGTACTTC. This translates into CASSQDRTRGVGVEETQYF. The chain employs TRBV3-1 (or the pseudogene TRBV3-2) and TRBJ2-5, with TRBD2 matching over 8 bases. The CDR3 length is 19 residues. Germline V gene lookup returns CDR1 LGHDT and CDR2 YNNKEL (reference sequence). The J segment lost 3 bases and the V segment lost 0 bases, leaving 15 bases of the junction unmatched.

The chain is built from TRBV11-2 and TRBJ2-6; possible D gene TRBD2, 5 bases. Germline lookup yields CDR1 SGHAT and CDR2 FQNNGV. Deletions cut 1 base from V and 0 bases from J, with 7 bases between. The CDR3 runs 16 residues. CDR3 in DNA: TGTGCCAGCAGCTTAGGGACTCTCTCTGGGGCCAACGTCCTGACTTTC. This gives the protein CASSLGTLSGANVLTF. The variable domain in full, completed from reference TRBV11-2 and TRBJ2-6, reads EAGVAQSPRYKIIEKRQSVAFWCNPISGHATLYWYQQILGQGPKLLIQFQNNGVVDDSQLPKDRFSAERLKGVDSTLKIQPAKLEDSAVYLCASSLGTLSGANVLTFGAGSRLTVL.

This chain uses TRBV6-2 or TRBV6-3 with TRBJ1-1, with 7 bases aligning to TRBD1. The germline V gene encodes CDR1 MNHEY and CDR2 SVGEGT. The length of the CDR3 is 14 residues. V was clipped by 6 bases and J by 1 base; unmatched bases: 5. CDR3 sequence (DNA): TGTGCCAGCAGCCGAGACAGGGCGAACACTGAAGCTTTCTTT. Its protein is CASSRDRANTEAFF.

The chain couples TRBV3-1 (or the pseudogene TRBV3-2) to TRBJ1-2; D perhaps matches TRBD1 (6 bases). CDR1 and CDR2 from the germline V gene are LGHDT and YNNKEL (reference sequence). V gave up 0 bases and J gave up 4 bases, with 21 bases separating them. The CDR3 covers 18 residues. CDR3 protein: CASSQDRGFGGGLYGYTF. CDR3 coding DNA: TGTGCCAGCAGCCAAGATAGGGGATTCGGCGGGGGCCTCTATGGCTACACCTTC.

This clone was seen a handful of times. The gene calls are TRBV5-8 and TRBJ1-4; the D is unclear. The CDR3 covers 17 residues. V dropped 0 bases and J dropped 5 bases, with 17 bases sitting between them. In germline, CDR1 is SGHTS, CDR2 YDEGEE. The CDR3 sequence is CASSLVSPTWKNEKLFF. The CDR3 DNA sequence: TGTGCCAGCAGCTTGGTGTCCCCCACGTGGAAAAATGAAAAACTGTTTTTT.

Worth noting for this clone: The junction differs from germline at one of its ends, possibly a read error. The chain combines TRBV6-5 with TRBJ1-2; TRBD1 matches at 12 bases. CDR1 MNHEY and CDR2 SVGAGI come from the germline V gene. The CDR3 totals 13 residues. The CDR3 region has the DNA TGTGCCAGCAGTTTCGAAGGGACAGGGGGCGGATTATTC. It yields the protein CASSFEGTGGGLF.

The chain carries TRBV11-2 and TRBJ2-5; D is ambiguous. Germline CDR1 SGHAT, CDR2 FQNNGV. The CDR3 sequence is 12 residues long. Trimming pared 0 bases from V and 5 bases from J, leaving 4 bases between. The CDR3 DNA sequence: TGTGCCAGCAGCTTAGATGAGGAGACCCAGTACTTC. Protein: CASSLDEETQYF.

The V gene is TRBV28, the J gene TRBJ1-5; maybe TRBD1 (5 bases). The V and J ends lost 2 bases and 7 bases respectively, with 9 bases between them. The length of the CDR3 is 13 residues. CDR1 MDHEN and CDR2 SYDVKM come from the germline V gene. For the CDR3, the DNA is TGTGCCAGCAGTTTAATTGGGGGACAGCCCCAGCATTTT. It translates to CASSLIGGQPQHF.

Concerning this clone: Germline is not matched at one junction end, which may reflect a read error. This chain uses TRBV5-1 with TRBJ2-5, with D perhaps assigned TRBD1 or TRBD2 (6 bases each). The germline V gene has CDR1 SGHRS and CDR2 YFSETQ. CDR3 length: 15 amino acids. CDR3 residues: CASSLEGGPLETQYF. The CDR3 DNA sequence: TGTGCCAGCAGCTTGGAAGGGGGGCCACTAGAGACCCAGTACTTC.

The count of this clone is one. The gene calls are TRBV3-1 (or the pseudogene TRBV3-2) and TRBJ1-1; D ambiguous. V was shortened by 3 bases and J by 1 base, with 15 bases between the two germline ends. The germline V gene encodes CDR1 LGHDT and CDR2 YNNKEL (reference sequence). The CDR3 is 16 residues long. CDR3 sequence: CASSHQFLRGNTEAFF. The CDR3 DNA follows: TGTGCCAGCAGCCATCAATTCCTGCGGGGGAACACTGAAGCTTTCTTT.

The rearrangement joins TRBV28 to TRBJ1-1; D not certain. CDR3 size: 14 residues. Germline V gene sequence: CDR1 MDHEN, CDR2 SYDVKM. V shed 6 bases and J shed 6 bases, with 17 bases lying between them. The CDR3 bases are TGTGCCAGCAGGTTACGCAGCCAAGGATCTGAAGCTTTCTTT. Translating gives CASRLRSQGSEAFF. The variable domain in full, completed from reference TRBV28 and TRBJ1-1, reads DVKVTQSSRYLVKRTGEKVFLECVQDMDHENMFWYRQDPGLGLRLIYFSYDVKMKEKGDIPEGYSVSREKKERFSLILESASTNQTSMYLCASRLRSQGSEAFFGQGTRLTVV.

The V call is TRBV6-6, the J call TRBJ2-3, with D maybe TRBD1 (6 bases). Germline CDR1 reads MNHNY; CDR2 reads SVGAGI (reference sequence). Between the trimmed V and J ends, which lost 6 bases and 4 bases, there was a span of 20 bases. CDR3 size: 16 residues. CDR3 DNA: TGTGCCAGCAGCCCCCCGGGACAAATAGACCCAGATACGCAGTATTTT. Its protein product is CASSPPGQIDPDTQYF.

The V gene is TRBV2, the J gene TRBJ1-6; D is possibly TRBD1 (5 bases). The CDR3 covers 14 residues. In germline, CDR1 is SNHLY, CDR2 FYNNEI. Trimming left V 2 bases short and J 4 bases short, with 6 bases between. CDR3 protein: CASSETGYNSPLHF. In DNA form, the CDR3 reads TGTGCCAGCAGTGAAACAGGTTATAATTCACCCCTCCACTTT.